The 10 T cell receptor beta chains in this list originate from one sample, sequenced in a study of T-cell reconstitution after alpha-beta-depleted transplantation in children. Unique molecular identifiers were used to barcode this TCRbeta library. One entry per CDR3 protein, called by TCRdb with MiXCR from the PCR reads. The repertoire holds about 470,000 distinct CDR3 sequences, with around 46% as singletons. The sequencing here drew on PBMCs, taken before TCRalphabeta/CD19-depleted stem cell transplant. Source of these receptors: a girl aged 2 to 10 with aplastic anemia, due to receive a stem cell transplant.

The chain uses TRBV20-1 and TRBJ2-7; weak D call: TRBD1 (7 bases). Germline-derived CDR1 and CDR2 are DFQATT and SNEGSKA (reference sequence). Trimming removed 5 bases from V and 4 bases from J, with 21 bases in between. The CDR3 runs 15 residues. Here the CDR3 reads CSAYPTQGGLYEQYF. CDR3 nucleotides: TGCAGTGCTTACCCAACTCAGGGGGGCCTATACGAGCAGTACTTC.

This chain uses TRBV4-1 with TRBJ1-4, with a tentative D call TRBD1 (5 bases). V was pared by 1 base and J by 6 bases, with 12 bases between. Germline lookup yields CDR1 MGHRA and CDR2 YSYEKL. This CDR3 region has 15 residues. As DNA, the CDR3 is TGCGCCAGCAGCCAAGTAGGGACGGCCGATGAAAAACTGTTTTTT. It yields the protein CASSQVGTADEKLFF.

In its sample, this clonotype was seen once. The rearrangement links TRBV28 to TRBJ1-2; no clear D gene. The germline V gene has CDR1 MDHEN and CDR2 SYDVKM. This CDR3 has 14 amino acids. Trimming took 11 bases from V and 1 from J, leaving 17 bases between them. CDR3: CAASSGSINYGYTF. For the CDR3, the DNA is TGTGCCGCATCTTCGGGGTCCATTAACTATGGCTACACCTTC.

The chain uses TRBV3-1 and TRBJ1-2, with TRBD1 matching over 9 bases. There are 14 residues in the CDR3. Trimming cost V 1 base and J 10 bases; bases outside gene matches: 7. The germline V gene encodes CDR1 LGHDT and CDR2 YNNKEL (reference sequence). CDR3 in DNA: TGTGCCAGCAGCCAAGCTACAGGGGGCGCCTCCTACACCTTC. Translating it yields CASSQATGGASYTF.

The table lists this clonotype with a few counts. The chain is built from TRBV11-2 and TRBJ2-1, with 11 bases lining up with TRBD1. Germline V gene lookup returns CDR1 SGHAT and CDR2 FQNNGV. This CDR3 is built from 16 residues. Losses at the gene ends were 6 bases for V and 6 bases for J; bases not matched to a gene: 10. CDR3 residues: CASRRWTGGSSNEQFF. Written as DNA, the CDR3 is TGTGCCAGCAGGAGATGGACAGGGGGCTCGTCCAATGAGCAGTTCTTC.

V is TRBV20-1 and J is TRBJ2-4; TRBD1 or TRBD2 may be the D gene (5 bases each). V lost 0 bases, J lost 0 bases, and 6 bases lay in between. This CDR3 is 14 amino acids long. From germline, CDR1 is DFQATT and CDR2 SNEGSKA (reference sequence). For the CDR3, the DNA is TGCAGTGCTAGAGAGGGGGTAGCCAAAAACATTCAGTACTTC. The encoded protein is CSAREGVAKNIQYF.

This clonotype has just one count. The chain links TRBV9 to TRBJ1-5; D remains unclear. Trimming pared 1 base from V and 4 bases from J, leaving 12 bases between. The CDR3 is 15 amino acids. Germline V lookup: CDR1 SGDLS, CDR2 YYNGEE. Here the CDR3 DNA reads TGTGCCAGCAGCGTAAGTTCGGGCGGGAATCAGCCCCAGCATTTT. Protein sequence: CASSVSSGGNQPQHF.

The chain carries TRBV12-5 and TRBJ2-1; 11 bases are shared with TRBD2. Per the germline V gene, CDR1 is LGHNT and CDR2 is FRNRAP. The V segment lost 6 bases and the J segment 5 bases; nucleotides outside the gene matches: 6. CDR3 length: 15 residues. The CDR3 reads CASGAGTSGNNEQFF. In DNA, the CDR3 is TGTGCTAGTGGCGCCGGGACTAGCGGAAACAATGAGCAGTTCTTC.

This CDR3 reads CSASLTGASGEQYF. The CDR3 DNA reads TGCAGTGCTAGCTTGACAGGGGCCTCTGGGGAGCAGTACTTC. The chain couples TRBV20-1 to TRBJ2-7; 8 nucleotides agree with TRBD1. The CDR3 contains 14 residues. V lost 3 bases and J lost 7; bases outside the gene matches: 11. Germline V lookup: CDR1 DFQATT, CDR2 SNEGSKA (reference sequence).

In this sample, this clonotype turned up once. The chain links TRBV30 to TRBJ2-5; 10 positions agree with TRBD2. V lost 5 bases and J lost 5; bases outside the gene matches: 14. Germline V gene data show CDR1 as GTSNPN and CDR2 as SVGIG (reference sequence). This CDR3 spans 16 amino acids. CDR3 DNA: TGTGCCTGGGCTCAACTTCCTAGCGGGAGCTTGGAGACCCAGTACTTC. Residues: CAWAQLPSGSLETQYF.